Below are 9 T cell receptor beta chains sequenced from a single sample in a study of response to subunit inactivated influenza vaccine (dated by TCRdb to 2017 to 2018). The receptor library was made with RT-PCR. The sequencer listed for this sample is Illumina HiSeq 2500. TCRdb ran its own pipeline on the public reads, namely fastp trimming at Q25 and MiXCR clone calling, and kept in-frame beta chains. Entries are consolidated by CDR3 protein sequence, retaining the most common genes and DNA. This sample is represented by 500,000 to 700,000 distinct CDR3 sequences; roughly a quarter of them were singletons. Of the sample, approximately 2.9% falls within the top ten clones. These sequences were also reported in another study, on T cells expressing NK-cell markers. According to the second study: 5'RACE template switching, by which a universal primer site and unique molecular identifiers were added, was used to make TCR beta cDNA libraries.

The sequencing here drew on CD4+ T cells sorted from PBMCs, taken 12 days after vaccination. These receptors were collected from a man over 45 who received an inactivated influenza vaccine. Donor details come from another sample of the same person, matched by shared clones.

V and J are TRBV15 and TRBJ1-5, with D possibly matching TRBD1 (5 bases). The CDR3 sequence is 14 residues long. V shed 5 bases and J shed 3 bases, with 11 bases lying between them. Germline loops: CDR1 LNHNV, CDR2 YYDKDF (reference sequence). The CDR3 sequence is CATSPLRANQPQHF. The CDR3, as DNA: TGTGCCACCAGCCCGCTCAGGGCCAATCAGCCCCAGCATTTT.

This clonotype has just one count. This may be a read error, as it is one base from a much larger clone. The chain couples TRBV20-1 to TRBJ2-1; unclear D gene. Trimming left V 8 bases short and J 2 bases short, with 19 bases between. Germline V gene lookup returns CDR1 DFQATT and CDR2 SNEGSKA (reference sequence). The CDR3 consists of 15 residues. CDR3 DNA sequence: TGCAGTACTATCTCGGTTGCGGCCGCCTACAATGAGCAGTTCTTC. Residues: CSTISVAAAYNEQFF.

The chain employs TRBV7-6 and TRBJ2-1; 9 bases fit TRBD2. The CDR3 totals 18 residues. V lost 7 bases to trimming and J lost 2 bases; unmatched junction nucleotides: 15. Germline-derived CDR1 and CDR2 are SGHVS and FNYEAQ. The CDR3 region has the DNA TGTGCCAGCACTCAGTTCCAAGGGAGCGGGAGGCCCTACAATGAGCAGTTCTTC. The encoded protein is CASTQFQGSGRPYNEQFF.

Only a few counts were recorded for this clonotype. V gene TRBV12-3 or TRBV12-4 combines with J gene TRBJ2-7, with TRBD1 matching over 10 bases. V was clipped by 4 bases and J by 6 bases; unmatched bases: 6. The CDR3 covers 14 residues. The CDR3: CASSSSGTGVEQYF. In DNA, the CDR3 is TGTGCCAGCAGTTCCTCCGGGACAGGGGTCGAGCAGTACTTC.

The chain combines TRBV29-1 with TRBJ2-1; maybe TRBD1 (6 bases). CDR3 size: 16 residues. The V gene's germline CDR1 is SQVTM and CDR2 ANQGSEA. V dropped 0 bases and J dropped 5 bases, with 17 bases sitting between them. CDR3 protein: CSVEDFELGADNEQFF. The CDR3 DNA follows: TGCAGCGTTGAAGATTTTGAATTGGGGGCTGACAATGAGCAGTTCTTC.

This clonotype was counted between two and nine times. The rearrangement uses TRBV7-2 and TRBJ2-3, with a possible D match to TRBD2 (5 bases). Trimming cost V 6 bases and J 7 bases, with 8 bases left between them. The CDR3 is 11 amino acids. Germline V gives CDR1 SGHTA, CDR2 FQGNSA. The CDR3 sequence: CASSSDYTQYF. The CDR3 DNA reads as TGTGCCAGCAGTTCGGACTATACGCAGTATTTT.

This clonotype was picked up many times. This sequence joins TRBV5-6 and TRBJ1-1, with D perhaps TRBD1 (5 bases). V was shortened by 4 bases and J by 1 base, with 11 bases between the two germline ends. The germline CDR1 and CDR2 sequences are SGHDT and YYEEEE. The CDR3 is made up of 14 amino acids. CDR3 sequence reads: CASSKGRQNTEAFF. The CDR3 DNA is TGTGCCAGCAGCAAGGGACGGCAGAACACTGAAGCTTTCTTT.

There are a few counts of this clonotype. The V gene is TRBV6-2 or TRBV6-3, the J gene TRBJ2-2; D gene ambiguous. Trimming stripped 7 bases from V and 4 bases from J, with 22 bases between. Germline V lookup: CDR1 MNHEY, CDR2 SVGEGT. The CDR3 extends over 17 amino acids. CDR3 residues: CASTQPFGPIRTGELFF. The CDR3 nucleotides read TGTGCCAGCACCCAGCCCTTTGGCCCCATCCGCACCGGGGAGCTGTTTTTT.

This clonotype showed up many times. This chain joins TRBV20-1 and TRBJ1-1; TRBD1 matches at 7 bases. V trimming: 2 bases; J trimming: 8 bases; junction bases outside the gene matches: 17. Germline-derived CDR1 and CDR2 are DFQATT and SNEGSKA (reference sequence). CDR3 length equals 16 residues. In nucleotides, the CDR3 is TGCAGTGCTAGACAGGGGGGACGGCGGTTGGGCTTCGAAGCTTTCTTT. Residues: CSARQGGRRLGFEAFF.